This T cell receptor (beta chain) was found in a study of CD8 T cells in Susac syndrome. Study-level findings and limits: The number of individuals included in the study's TCR sequencing and HLA analysis was acknowledged as relatively small.

An input of about 0.45 to 1 ug of RNA was subjected to reverse transcription using random hexamers. A multiplex approach, immunoSEQ multiplex PCR, amplified TCR beta CDR3 across 54 Vbeta and 13 Jbeta. Using its own MiXCR run on the immunoSEQ multiplex PCR reads, TCRdb lists one record per CDR3 protein. Of 150,000 to 200,000 distinct CDR3 sequences in the sample, about 95% were seen once. The CD8+ and CD4+ T cells were negatively isolated, with the TEMRA cells enriched by FACS. Germline assignment: CDR1 SGHTA and CDR2 FQGNSA. J was trimmed by 5 bases and V by 5 bases; bases with no gene match: 12. The CDR3 runs to 16 residues. About this clonotype itself: Its specificity is unknown.

The TCR sequence derives from a human donor in good health. The sequencing input was CD4+ T cells from PBMCs. The chain has TRBV7-2 and TRBJ2-7, with 10 bases identical to TRBD2. In DNA form, the CDR3 reads TGTGCCAGCAGCAGATGGCTAGCGGGAGAGGGCAACGAGCAGTACTTC. The encoded protein is CASSRWLAGEGNEQYF.